Below, 16 T cell receptor beta chains from the same sample are listed, as sequenced in a study of T cell responses to AZD1222 COVID-19 vaccine. Measured with immunoSEQ multiplex PCR; TCRdb has only the in-frame clones, and not every one. Of more than 95,000 clones listed, 85% to 95% are singletons. The specimen was peripheral blood, collected on day 0 of AZD1222 vaccination. The receptor set was obtained from an adult in good health.

J is TRBJ2-3 and V is TRBV5-1, with 9 bases lining up with TRBD2. CDR1 is SGHRS, CDR2 YFSETQ, per germline. After removal of 4 bases from V and 3 bases from J, the junction contained 6 bases not matched to a gene. There are 15 residues in the CDR3. CDR3 bases: TGCGCCAGCAGCATTAGCGGGAGTAGTACAGATACGCAGTATTTT. This gives the protein CASSISGSSTDTQYF.

The chain uses TRBV9 and TRBJ2-6, with a weak D call TRBD2 (6 bases). V was pared by 0 bases and J by 0 bases, with 10 bases between. CDR3 size: 17 residues. Per germline, CDR1 SGDLS and CDR2 YYNGEE. This chain's CDR3 is CASSVDGGISGANVLTF. CDR3 nucleotides: TGTGCCAGCAGCGTAGATGGCGGGATCTCTGGGGCCAACGTCCTGACTTTC.

This clone was counted a single time. For the CDR3, the DNA is TGCAGCGTTGAGATGGGCAGGGGTAAGTTTAGTGACACTGAAGCTTTCTTT. Protein product: CSVEMGRGKFSDTEAFF. The V and J genes are TRBV29-1 and TRBJ1-1, with a tentative D call TRBD1 (6 bases). V lost 3 bases and J lost 3, with 23 bases in between. CDR1 is SQVTM, CDR2 ANQGSEA, per germline. This CDR3 region has 17 residues.

This sequence joins TRBV5-6 and TRBJ1-6; D is uncertain. The CDR3 is made up of 13 amino acids. Germline CDR1 and CDR2: SGHDT and YYEEEE. V lost 3 bases, J lost 4 bases, and 5 bases lay in between. The DNA for the CDR3 is TGTGCCAGCAGCTCCACTTATAATTCACCCCTCCACTTT. The encoded protein is CASSSTYNSPLHF.

The V call is TRBV7-6, the J call TRBJ1-6, with TRBD1 as a possible D gene (6 bases). Per germline, CDR1 SGHVS and CDR2 FNYEAQ. This CDR3 contains 16 residues. V lost 5 bases and J lost 7, with 18 bases in between. CDR3 coding DNA: TGTGCCAGCAGCCAAAGCCCGGGCAGGGGAAATTCACCCCTCCACTTT. This sequence encodes CASSQSPGRGNSPLHF.

The CDR3 protein is CASSSRTSANIQYF. CDR3 nucleotide sequence: TGTGCCAGCAGTTCAAGGACTAGCGCCAACATTCAGTACTTC. This chain uses TRBV2 with TRBJ2-4; TRBD2 matches 9 bases. Germline CDR1 reads SNHLY; CDR2 reads FYNNEI. V lost 5 bases, J lost 7 bases, and 6 bases stayed unmatched. The CDR3 spans 14 residues.

V usage is TRBV4-1 and J usage is TRBJ1-5; weak D call: TRBD1 (6 bases). The CDR3 is 15 amino acids. Germline V gene sequence: CDR1 MGHRA, CDR2 YSYEKL. Deletions cut 0 bases from V and 8 bases from J, with 14 bases between. In DNA form, the CDR3 reads TGCGCCAGCAGCCAAGAAAGGTCCCCAGGGGAGCCCCAGCATTTT. Its translation is CASSQERSPGEPQHF.

The V gene is TRBV18, the J gene TRBJ2-7; D remains unclear. This CDR3 region has 13 residues. The germline V gene encodes CDR1 KGHSH and CDR2 LQKENI. V dropped 4 bases and J dropped 2 bases, with 9 bases sitting between them. The DNA for the CDR3 is TGTGCCAGCTCACAGGGTCGGACCTACGAGCAGTACTTC. It encodes CASSQGRTYEQYF.

The V call is TRBV5-4, the J call TRBJ1-2; 9 bases map to TRBD1. CDR3 length equals 13 residues. The V gene end was trimmed by 4 bases and the J gene end by 8 bases; junction bases not matched to a gene: 6. The germline V gene encodes CDR1 SGHNT and CDR2 YYREEE (reference sequence). CDR3 region: CASSRTGVSGYTF. The CDR3 DNA follows: TGTGCCAGCAGCAGGACAGGGGTTAGCGGCTACACCTTC.

V is TRBV28 and J is TRBJ1-5; TRBD1 matches 8 bases. The CDR3 extends over 13 amino acids. Germline-derived CDR1 and CDR2 are MDHEN and SYDVKM. V lost 9 bases to trimming and J lost 4 bases; unmatched junction nucleotides: 5. The CDR3 coding sequence is TGTGCCAGTAGGACAGGGAGAAATCAGCCCCAGCATTTT. Translating it yields CASRTGRNQPQHF.

The V gene is TRBV4-2, the J gene TRBJ1-6, with 9 bases lining up with TRBD1. The germline V gene encodes CDR1 LGHNA and CDR2 YNFKEQ. This CDR3 has 18 residues. The V and J ends lost 1 base and 10 bases, in that order; junction bases with no gene match: 14. In DNA form, the CDR3 reads TGTGCCAGCAGCCAAGTTGGAACAGGGGGCCGTCGGGGATCACCCCTCCACTTT. It yields the protein CASSQVGTGGRRGSPLHF.

This rearrangement joins TRBV5-4 to TRBJ1-1, with D uncertain. V was shortened by 4 bases and J by 4 bases, with 14 bases between the two germline ends. The germline V gene has CDR1 SGHNT and CDR2 YYREEE (reference sequence). This CDR3 is 14 amino acids long. CDR3 sequence: CASSNSGRATEAFF. CDR3 DNA sequence: TGTGCCAGCAGCAACAGCGGGAGGGCCACTGAAGCTTTCTTT.

The V and J genes are TRBV2 and TRBJ1-2, with 12 bases aligning to TRBD1. From germline, CDR1 is SNHLY and CDR2 FYNNEI. V dropped 5 bases and J dropped 5; count of bases not matched to a gene: 6. CDR3 size: 15 residues. This CDR3 reads CASSQGQGARYGYTF. Here the CDR3 DNA reads TGTGCCAGCAGTCAGGGACAGGGGGCTCGGTATGGCTACACCTTC.

The chain couples TRBV7-3 to TRBJ1-1; D ambiguous. Germline values: CDR1 SGHTA, CDR2 FQGTGA. The CDR3 has 13 amino acids. Trimming cost V 3 bases and J 4 bases, with 9 bases left between them. This CDR3 reads CASSFSLATEAFF. The DNA for the CDR3 is TGTGCCAGCAGCTTTTCTCTTGCCACTGAAGCTTTCTTT. Using reference TRBV7-3 and TRBJ1-1 for the parts outside the CDR3, the full variable domain is GAGVSQTPSNKVTEKGKYVELRCDPISGHTALYWYRQSLGQGPEFLIYFQGTGAADDSGLPNDRFFAVRPEGSVSTLKIQRTERGDSAVYLCASSFSLATEAFFGQGTRLTVV.

This chain uses TRBV18 with TRBJ1-1; unclear D gene. This CDR3 has 12 amino acids. Trimming shortened V by 10 bases and J by 2 bases, and 11 bases separated the two germline ends. CDR1 KGHSH and CDR2 LQKENI come from the germline V gene. CDR3 sequence reads: CATQRENTEAFF. The CDR3 DNA is TGTGCCACCCAGCGGGAAAACACTGAAGCTTTCTTT.

This chain uses TRBV24-1 with TRBJ2-5, with 7 bases fitting TRBD1. CDR3 length: 16 residues. Germline trimming cut 2 bases from V and 4 bases from J; bases unmatched to any gene: 9. From germline, CDR1 is KGHDR and CDR2 SFDVKD. CDR3 in DNA: TGTGCCACCAGTGATTCGGGACAGAATTTGGGAGAGACCCAGTACTTC. Translated: CATSDSGQNLGETQYF.